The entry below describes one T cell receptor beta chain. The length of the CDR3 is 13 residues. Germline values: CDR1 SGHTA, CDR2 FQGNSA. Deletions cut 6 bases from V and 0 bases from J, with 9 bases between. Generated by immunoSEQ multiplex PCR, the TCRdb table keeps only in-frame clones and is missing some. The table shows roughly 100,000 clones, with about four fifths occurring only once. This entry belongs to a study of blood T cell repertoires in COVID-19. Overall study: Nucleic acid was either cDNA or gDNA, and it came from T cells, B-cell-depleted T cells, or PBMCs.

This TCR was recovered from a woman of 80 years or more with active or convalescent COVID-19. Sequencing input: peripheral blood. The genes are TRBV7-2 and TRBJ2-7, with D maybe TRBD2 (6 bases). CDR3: CASRSGFSYEQYF. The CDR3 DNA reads TGTGCCAGCAGGAGCGGGTTCTCCTACGAGCAGTACTTC.